Below are 5 T cell receptor beta chains sequenced from a single sample in a study of blood T cell repertoires in COVID-19. Assay: immunoSEQ multiplex PCR; the TCRdb copy retains only in-frame clones and omits some. The table shows some 210,000 clones, with around 80% occurring only once. Sequenced material: peripheral blood. These receptors were obtained from a woman aged 40 to 55 with acute or convalescent COVID-19.

The table lists this clone with a count of one. V usage is TRBV7-9 and J usage is TRBJ1-1; TRBD1 might be the D (6 bases). This CDR3 is built from 14 residues. Trimming removed 8 bases at V and 1 base at J, with 14 bases between. Germline CDR1 reads SEHNR; CDR2 reads FQNEAQ (reference sequence). CDR3 protein: CASGSGTPNTEAFF. The CDR3 bases are TGTGCCAGCGGATCCGGGACACCGAACACTGAAGCTTTCTTT.

The rearrangement uses TRBV27 and TRBJ2-1; 13 nucleotides match TRBD2. J gave up 9 bases and V 5 bases, and 4 bases lay outside the gene matches. Germline CDR1 reads MNHEY; CDR2 reads SMNVEV (reference sequence). The CDR3 contains 14 residues. The DNA of the CDR3 is TGTGCCAGCAGTCCCGGGACTAGCGGGGTTGAGCAGTTCTTC. It specifies CASSPGTSGVEQFF.

This chain links TRBV27 with TRBJ2-5, with D possibly TRBD2 on 7 matching bases. The CDR3 length is 16 residues. With 3 bases removed from V and 2 bases from J, the gap between germline ends came to 16 bases. Per the germline V gene, CDR1 is MNHEY and CDR2 is SMNVEV (reference sequence). The CDR3 is CASSFGLGGRQETQYF. Written as DNA, the CDR3 is TGTGCCAGCAGTTTCGGACTCGGGGGGCGTCAAGAGACCCAGTACTTC.

The sample holds one count of this clone. The V gene is TRBV30, the J gene TRBJ2-1; D not resolved. Germline V gene sequence: CDR1 GTSNPN, CDR2 SVGIG (reference sequence). Between the trimmed V and J ends, which lost 0 bases and 2 bases, there was a span of 8 bases. The CDR3 spans 14 residues. CDR3 loop: CAWSVNSAYNEQFF. The CDR3 DNA reads as TGTGCCTGGAGTGTCAATTCAGCCTACAATGAGCAGTTCTTC.

V is TRBV19 and J is TRBJ1-2; maybe TRBD1 (5 bases). Trimming removed 3 bases at V and 3 bases at J, with 14 bases between. The CDR3 totals 15 residues. CDR1 and CDR2 from the germline V gene are LNHDA and SQIVND (reference sequence). This CDR3 reads CASSIKAGFDYGYTF. The CDR3 DNA is TGTGCCAGTAGTATCAAGGCAGGGTTCGACTATGGCTACACCTTC.